The next 27 T cell receptor beta chains were all read from a single sample in a study of blood T cells in healthy people across ages. Through a sample-barcoded 5' primer and a J-beta primer mix, a second PCR was run for roughly 6 to 11 cycles. In TCRdb, the 5' RACE reads were re-called with MiXCR into one record per CDR3 protein. In the table there are about 1.7 million distinct CDR3 sequences, under 30% of which are singletons. Sequencing used blood. These receptors all come from a woman aged 30 to 39 in good health.

This clonotype was seen only a few times. The chain combines TRBV19 with TRBJ2-1; no clear D. The V end was cut by 7 bases, the J end by 0 bases, with 13 bases between. In germline, CDR1 is LNHDA, CDR2 SQIVND (reference sequence). The CDR3 runs to 15 residues. Here the CDR3 reads CASNKKALSYNEQFF. CDR3 nucleotide sequence: TGTGCCAGTAACAAAAAGGCCCTCTCCTACAATGAGCAGTTCTTC. Variable domain in full (rest from reference TRBV19 and TRBJ2-1): DGGITQSPKYLFRKEGQNVTLSCEQNLNHDAMYWYRQDPGQGLRLIYYSQIVNDFQKGDIAEGYSVSREKKESFPLTVTSAQKNPTAFYLCASNKKALSYNEQFFGPGTRLTVL.

A word on this clonotype: Given a much more abundant clone one base away, this may be a read error. V is TRBV5-1 and J is TRBJ2-4; possible D gene TRBD2, 6 bases. Germline lookup yields CDR1 SGHRS and CDR2 YFSETQ. There are 14 residues in the CDR3. CDR3: CASSLGGDENIRYF. CDR3 DNA sequence: TGCGCCAGCAGCTTGGGGGGGGACGAAAACATTCGGTACTTC.

This clonotype occurred many times. This rearrangement joins TRBV2 to TRBJ2-7; unclear D gene. This CDR3 comprises 11 residues. Trimming removed 6 bases from V and 5 bases from J, with 8 bases in between. Germline V gives CDR1 SNHLY, CDR2 FYNNEI. CDR3 coding DNA: TGTGCCAGCAGCGCAGGTGACGAGCAGTACTTC. Translation: CASSAGDEQYF.

This clonotype was seen a few times. The chain employs TRBV11-2 and TRBJ2-5; D may be TRBD1 or TRBD2 (6 bases each). This CDR3 is built from 14 residues. Deletions cut 6 bases from V and 0 bases from J, with 11 bases between. Germline CDR1 is SGHAT and CDR2 is FQNNGV. CDR3 DNA: TGTGCCAGCAGACCAGGGGACTACCAAGAGACCCAGTACTTC. Amino acids: CASRPGDYQETQYF.

A note on this clonotype: Since a much larger clone is just one base distant, this may be a read error. The V gene is TRBV5-5, the J gene TRBJ2-1; TRBD1 or TRBD2 may be the D gene (5 bases each). The CDR3 is 13 residues long. Germline V gene data show CDR1 as SGHKS and CDR2 as YYEKEE (reference sequence). The CDR3 reads CASNLDQGHEQFF. The CDR3 nucleotides read TGTGCCAGCAACTTGGATCAGGGACATGAGCAGTTCTTC.

Only a few counts were recorded for this clonotype. The CDR3 protein is CSASPGIGYEQYF. The CDR3 nucleotides read TGCAGTGCTAGTCCAGGGATAGGATACGAGCAGTACTTC. The rearrangement uses TRBV20-1 and TRBJ2-7; D perhaps matches TRBD1 (5 bases). V lost 3 bases, J lost 4 bases, and 13 bases lay in between. Germline V gene lookup returns CDR1 DFQATT and CDR2 SNEGSKA (reference sequence). CDR3 size: 13 residues.

This clonotype was recorded a few times. This rearrangement joins TRBV7-2 to TRBJ2-7; maybe TRBD2 (6 bases). The ends were cut back, 5 bases at V and 3 bases at J, with 14 bases in the middle. The CDR3 runs 14 residues. Germline CDR1 reads SGHTA; CDR2 reads FQGNSA. In DNA form, the CDR3 reads TGTGCCAGCAGCGAAGCTCGGGAGTACTACGAGCAGTACTTC. It specifies CASSEAREYYEQYF.

This clonotype was seen a few times. The chain joins TRBV2 to TRBJ1-1; no reliable D call. CDR1 is SNHLY and CDR2 is FYNNEI in the germline V gene. Deletions cut 9 bases from V and 2 bases from J, with 4 bases between. CDR3 length: 10 residues. The CDR3 nucleotides read TGTGCCAGGGGTAACACTGAAGCTTTCTTT. Encoded protein: CARGNTEAFF.

This clonotype was counted a few times. The rearrangement joins TRBV10-3 to TRBJ2-5; D unresolved. The CDR3 has 14 amino acids. The germline V gene encodes CDR1 ENHRY and CDR2 SYGVKD. Between the trimmed V and J ends, which lost 9 bases and 4 bases, there was a span of 18 bases. The CDR3 nucleotides are TGTGCCATGAGAGACCCCAGTGGTGCAGAGACCCAGTACTTC. The encoded protein is CAMRDPSGAETQYF.

The chain has TRBV10-3 and TRBJ1-5; D is ambiguous. From germline, CDR1 is ENHRY and CDR2 SYGVKD. V was pared by 4 bases and J by 4 bases, with 5 bases between. CDR3 length equals 12 residues. This CDR3 is CAISVGNQPQHF. CDR3 bases: TGTGCCATCAGTGTTGGTAATCAGCCCCAGCATTTT.

CDR3 loop: CASRMGPLSNQPQHF. In DNA, the CDR3 is TGCGCCAGCAGGATGGGCCCACTTAGCAATCAGCCCCAGCATTTT. This chain connects TRBV5-1 to TRBJ1-5, with D hard to call. The CDR3 totals 15 residues. Trimming shortened V by 5 bases and J by 0 bases, and 12 bases separated the two germline ends. CDR1 is SGHRS and CDR2 is YFSETQ in the germline V gene. Variable domain in full (rest from reference TRBV5-1 and TRBJ1-5): KAGVTQTPRYLIKTRGQQVTLSCSPISGHRSVSWYQQTPGQGLQFLFEYFSETQRNKGNFPGRFSGRQFSNSRSEMNVSTLELGDSALYLCASRMGPLSNQPQHFGDGTRLSIL.

DNA for the CDR3: TGCAGTGCTGTACCCCCGGGACTAGCGGGGTACAATGAGCAGTTCTTC. Translation gives CSAVPPGLAGYNEQFF. The V and J genes are TRBV20-1 and TRBJ2-1; 13 bases fit TRBD2. Germline trimming cut 5 bases from V and 4 bases from J; bases unmatched to any gene: 8. This CDR3 region has 16 residues. Germline loops: CDR1 DFQATT, CDR2 SNEGSKA (reference sequence).

This clonotype was recorded a few times. This sequence joins TRBV5-6 and TRBJ1-2; the D gene is possibly TRBD1 (6 bases). V lost 0 bases to trimming and J lost 4 bases, with 13 bases between them. Germline loops: CDR1 SGHDT, CDR2 YYEEEE. There are 15 residues in the CDR3. This CDR3 reads CASSLEVSGAYGYTF. The CDR3, as DNA: TGTGCCAGCAGCTTGGAGGTCTCAGGGGCCTATGGCTACACCTTC.

The V gene is TRBV29-1, the J gene TRBJ2-2; D is undetermined. Germline CDR1 SQVTM, CDR2 ANQGSEA. Trimming cost V 3 bases and J 0 bases, with 8 bases left between them. This CDR3 is built from 14 residues. CDR3 amino acids: CSVEKAPNTGELFF. The CDR3 DNA reads TGCAGCGTTGAGAAAGCCCCGAACACCGGGGAGCTGTTTTTT.

This clonotype appeared a few times. This chain links TRBV29-1 with TRBJ1-1, with D possibly TRBD1 on 5 matching bases. Germline assignment: CDR1 SQVTM and CDR2 ANQGSEA. CDR3 size: 14 residues. With 6 bases removed from V and 5 bases from J, the gap between germline ends came to 19 bases. The chain's CDR3 is CSVGIGREGTEAFF. The CDR3 nucleotides are TGCAGCGTCGGCATTGGCAGGGAGGGTACTGAAGCTTTCTTT.

V is TRBV12-3 or TRBV12-4 and J is TRBJ1-3; D may be TRBD1 (5 bases). The length of the CDR3 is 15 residues. Trimming removed 2 bases at V and 5 bases at J, with 13 bases between. This CDR3 reads CASSLRTPWRNTIYF. The CDR3 DNA reads as TGTGCCAGCAGTTTACGGACACCCTGGCGAAACACCATATATTTT.

Points on this clonotype: This may be a read error: a much more frequent sequence differs by one nucleotide. This sequence joins TRBV6-5 and TRBJ2-6, with TRBD1 as a possible D gene (5 bases). CDR1 is MNHEY, CDR2 SVGAGI, per germline. The CDR3 runs to 14 residues. This CDR3 is CASRRSSGANVPTF. CDR3 coding DNA: TGTGCCAGCAGGCGTAGCTCTGGGGCCAACGTCCCGACTTTC.

V gene TRBV6-1 combines with J gene TRBJ2-1, with 7 positions matching TRBD2. CDR1 MNHNS and CDR2 SASEGT come from the germline V gene. The CDR3 loop spans 17 amino acids. V shed 5 bases, J shed 7 bases, and the junction held 17 bases outside the gene matches. This CDR3 is CASSLPGMGGGRNEQFF. The CDR3 DNA follows: TGTGCCAGCAGTCTCCCGGGTATGGGGGGGGGAAGGAATGAGCAGTTCTTC.

Ten or more counts support this clonotype. This rearrangement joins TRBV29-1 to TRBJ2-1; TRBD1 matches 10 bases. Trimming took 7 bases from V and 6 from J; bases not matched to a gene: 6. The CDR3 length is 13 residues. Germline values: CDR1 SQVTM, CDR2 ANQGSEA. CDR3 residues: CSARRDRGNEQFF. CDR3 in DNA: TGCAGCGCCCGCCGGGACAGGGGCAATGAGCAGTTCTTC.

This rearrangement joins TRBV4-1 to TRBJ2-1; no clear D gene. The V end lost 1 base, the J end lost 9 bases, and 13 bases lay between the germline ends. CDR3 length: 14 residues. The germline gives CDR1 MGHRA, CDR2 YSYEKL. CDR3 in DNA: TGCGCCAGCAGCCAAGTCTCCCATAGAAGTGAGCAGTTCTTC. It is translated as CASSQVSHRSEQFF.

This clonotype was recorded many times. The V call is TRBV29-1, the J call TRBJ2-3; 10 bases fit TRBD2. Trimming removed 6 bases from V and 5 bases from J; junction bases left unmatched: 5. The CDR3 extends over 13 amino acids. The germline CDR1 and CDR2 sequences are SQVTM and ANQGSEA. CDR3 DNA sequence: TGCAGCGTAAGGACTAGCGGAGGAGATACGCAGTATTTT. It is translated as CSVRTSGGDTQYF.

The V and J genes are TRBV7-9 and TRBJ2-7, with TRBD2 matching 7 bases. Germline V gives CDR1 SEHNR, CDR2 FQNEAQ (reference sequence). V shed 3 bases and J 4 bases; nucleotides not matched to a gene: 12. This CDR3 is built from 16 residues. CDR3 region: CASSLFGRAGSYEQYF. In nucleotides, the CDR3 is TGTGCCAGCAGCTTGTTTGGCCGAGCGGGATCTTACGAGCAGTACTTC.

Details on this clonotype: Given a much more abundant clone one base away, this may be a read error. The CDR3 nucleotides are TGTGCCACCAGCAGCCGAATGACTAGCGGGGGAGAGACCCAGTACTTC. Its translation: CATSSRMTSGGETQYF. The chain links TRBV15 to TRBJ2-5; TRBD2 matches at 12 bases. This CDR3 region has 16 residues. Germline V gene lookup returns CDR1 LNHNV and CDR2 YYDKDF (reference sequence). V gave up 3 bases and J gave up 4 bases; unmatched junction bases: 6.

CDR3 nucleotide sequence: TGTGCCAGCAGTTATGGCGGGGGACTCTCAATGGCAGATACGCAGTATTTT. Its translation is CASSYGGGLSMADTQYF. The V call is TRBV28, the J call TRBJ2-3, with 7 bases aligning to TRBD2. V dropped 4 bases and J dropped 4; count of bases not matched to a gene: 14. CDR1 and CDR2 from the germline V gene are MDHEN and SYDVKM. The CDR3 runs 17 residues.

Concerning this clonotype: One end of the junction does not line up with germline, which may come from a read error. The genes are TRBV5-4 and TRBJ1-2, with TRBD1 as a possible D gene (5 bases). Germline-derived CDR1 and CDR2 are SGHNT and YYREEE (reference sequence). CDR3 length: 14 residues. The CDR3 sequence is CASSFWGDDYGCTF. Written as DNA, the CDR3 is TGTGCCAGCAGCTTTTGGGGGGACGACTATGGCTGCACCTTC.

In this sample, this clonotype turned up a few times. This clone may be a read error of a much larger clone one base away. The V call is TRBV29-1, the J call TRBJ2-5, with D unresolved. Trimming took 4 bases from V and 7 from J, leaving 16 bases between them. Germline V gives CDR1 SQVTM, CDR2 ANQGSEA. This CDR3 is 13 amino acids long. The CDR3, as DNA: TGCAGCGTTGCCCCCGTGGCTGGTGGGACCCAGTACTTC. Its translation is CSVAPVAGGTQYF.

This clonotype turned up a few times. The gene calls are TRBV18 and TRBJ2-4; no reliable D call. Per the germline V gene, CDR1 is KGHSH and CDR2 is LQKENI. This CDR3 region has 14 residues. V lost 5 bases, J lost 13 bases, and 21 bases lay in between. The DNA of the CDR3 is TGTGCCAGCTCAGCTACCTCGGGTGATGAGATCCAGTACTTC. Translating it yields CASSATSGDEIQYF.